A single sample gave rise to the 31 T cell receptor beta chains below, sequenced in a study of T cells after yellow fever vaccination. Each CDR3 protein gets one entry after TCRdb re-called the 5' RACE reads with MiXCR. In the table there are some 500,000 distinct CDR3 sequences, around an eighth of which are singletons. Material: PBMCs, obtained on the day of the yellow fever booster vaccination. These receptors were taken from a man aged 25-45 years who received the YFV17D yellow fever vaccine.

This clonotype showed up just a few times. This rearrangement joins TRBV12-3 or TRBV12-4 to TRBJ1-6; no reliable D call. This CDR3 contains 12 residues. V was trimmed by 1 base and J by 10 bases, leaving 5 bases between them. The chain's CDR3 is CASSLGKSPLHF. The CDR3 DNA reads as TGTGCCAGCAGTTTAGGGAAATCACCCCTCCACTTT.

This clonotype has more than one count but fewer than ten. V usage is TRBV4-3 and J usage is TRBJ2-7, with TRBD1 matching over 9 bases. Germline values: CDR1 LGHNA, CDR2 YSLEER. This CDR3 contains 16 residues. Trimming at V came to 3 bases and at J to 4 bases, leaving 10 bases not matched to a gene. This CDR3 is CASSQEPGQGGYEQYF. Written as DNA, the CDR3 is TGCGCCAGCAGCCAGGAACCGGGACAGGGTGGATACGAGCAGTACTTC.

This clonotype has more than one count but fewer than ten. The rearrangement uses TRBV10-2 and TRBJ2-5, with 15 bases identical to TRBD2. Trimming removed 7 bases from V and 4 bases from J; junction bases left unmatched: 13. Germline CDR1 and CDR2: WSHSY and SAAADI. The CDR3 loop spans 18 amino acids. CDR3 in amino acids: CASNPWGLAGGDGETQYF. CDR3 sequence (DNA): TGCGCCAGCAATCCCTGGGGACTAGCGGGAGGAGATGGAGAGACCCAGTACTTC.

This clonotype has just a few counts. The rearrangement links TRBV7-2 to TRBJ2-3, with D possibly being TRBD2 (5 bases). Germline V lookup: CDR1 SGHTA, CDR2 FQGNSA. The V end lost 1 base, the J end lost 6 bases, and 11 bases lay between the germline ends. There are 14 residues in the CDR3. For the CDR3, the DNA is TGTGCCAGCAGCTTAGAGTCTAGCAGCGATACGCAGTATTTT. Protein product: CASSLESSSDTQYF.

This clonotype was counted only a few times. V is TRBV6-5 and J is TRBJ2-5; TRBD2 aligns across 13 bases. V gave up 0 bases and J gave up 5 bases; unmatched junction bases: 0. The CDR3 spans 15 residues. Per the germline V gene, CDR1 is MNHEY and CDR2 is SVGAGI. CDR3 nucleotides: TGTGCCAGCAGTTACTCGACTAGCGGGAGGGAGACCCAGTACTTC. It yields the protein CASSYSTSGRETQYF.

The chain couples TRBV23-1 to TRBJ2-4, with D possibly being TRBD1 (6 bases). TRBV23-1 is flagged as an ORF with uncertain function. The V gene lost 0 bases and the J gene lost 0 bases, with 18 bases spanning the gap. This CDR3 region has 19 residues. The CDR3 nucleotides are TGCGCCAGCAGTCAATCGGTCCCGGGACACTTGCTAGCCAAAAACATTCAGTACTTC. Translating it yields CASSQSVPGHLLAKNIQYF.

This chain joins TRBV10-3 and TRBJ1-3, with D possibly being TRBD1 (6 bases). The V end lost 2 bases, the J end lost 4 bases, and 12 bases lay between the germline ends. The CDR3 is 15 amino acids. Germline loops: CDR1 ENHRY, CDR2 SYGVKD. The CDR3 here is CAISEGGQLGNTIYF. CDR3 coding DNA: TGTGCCATCAGTGAGGGGGGACAACTCGGAAACACCATATATTTT.

The rearrangement joins TRBV7-2 to TRBJ1-1, with unresolved D. CDR3 length equals 13 residues. From germline, CDR1 is SGHTA and CDR2 FQGNSA. V lost 2 bases to trimming and J lost 7 bases, with 11 bases between them. In DNA, the CDR3 is TGTGCCAGCAGCTTACCGGGTAAAAGTGAAGCTTTCTTT. This gives the protein CASSLPGKSEAFF. The complete variable domain, with remaining parts taken from reference TRBV7-2 and TRBJ1-1, reads GAGVSQSPSNKVTEKGKDVELRCDPISGHTALYWYRQSLGQGLEFLIYFQGNSAPDKSGLPSDRFSAERTGGSVSTLTIQRTQQEDSAVYLCASSLPGKSEAFFGQGTRLTVV.

The chain recombines TRBV12-3 or TRBV12-4 with TRBJ1-1; D is ambiguous. The CDR3 is 14 residues long. Trimming cost V 5 bases and J 0 bases, with 10 bases left between them. CDR3 sequence (DNA): TGTGCCAGCAGTCCAAGAGCGCTGAACACTGAAGCTTTCTTT. It is translated as CASSPRALNTEAFF.

The chain links TRBV5-1 to TRBJ2-5; 7 positions match TRBD2. Germline assignment: CDR1 SGHRS and CDR2 YFSETQ. The CDR3 consists of 16 residues. With V trimmed by 3 bases and J by 5 bases, 13 bases remained unmatched. The CDR3 reads CASSSLTSSVGETQYF. The CDR3 nucleotides are TGCGCCAGCAGCTCACTGACTAGCAGTGTGGGGGAGACCCAGTACTTC.

This clonotype was counted a few times. The chain is built from TRBV20-1 and TRBJ2-7, with D perhaps TRBD2 (6 bases). The CDR3 totals 11 residues. The ends were cut back, 5 bases at V and 3 bases at J, with 8 bases in the middle. CDR1 and CDR2 (germline): DFQATT, SNEGSKA (reference sequence). The DNA for the CDR3 is TGCAGTGCTGGGGGGTACTACGAGCAGTACTTC. It encodes CSAGGYYEQYF.

The chain joins TRBV4-3 to TRBJ2-4, with D hard to call. V gave up 0 bases and J gave up 0 bases, with 6 bases separating them. The CDR3 has 15 amino acids. Looked up from germline, CDR1 is LGHNA and CDR2 is YSLEER. Here the CDR3 reads CASSQDGLAKNIQYF. DNA for the CDR3: TGCGCCAGCAGCCAAGATGGGCTAGCCAAAAACATTCAGTACTTC.

The table lists this clonotype with a few counts. The chain couples TRBV6-1 to TRBJ2-7, with D possibly called TRBD1 or TRBD2 (5 bases each). Germline values: CDR1 MNHNS, CDR2 SASEGT. Trimming shortened V by 5 bases and J by 5 bases, and 19 bases separated the two germline ends. The CDR3 covers 15 residues. CDR3 nucleotides: TGTGCCAGCAGTCGGGATCGGAGCCTCAGGGACGAGCAGTACTTC. Residues: CASSRDRSLRDEQYF.

This clonotype was seen repeatedly, ten times or more. The chain couples TRBV12-3 or TRBV12-4 to TRBJ2-1; 7 nucleotides agree with TRBD2. After removal of 2 bases from V and 9 bases from J, the junction contained 7 bases not matched to a gene. This CDR3 is built from 14 residues. The CDR3 region has the DNA TGTGCCAGCAGTTTAAGTCTAGCGGTACCTGAGCAGTTCTTC. The encoded protein is CASSLSLAVPEQFF.

This clonotype was seen a handful of times. This chain links TRBV6-5 with TRBJ2-3, with 10 bases aligning to TRBD1. V dropped 0 bases and J dropped 6; count of bases not matched to a gene: 9. Per germline, CDR1 MNHEY and CDR2 SVGAGI. The CDR3 length is 17 residues. The CDR3 spells CASSYSTGGGRGDTQYF. Here the CDR3 DNA reads TGTGCCAGCAGTTACTCGACAGGGGGCGGGAGAGGGGATACGCAGTATTTT.

The chain combines TRBV7-8 with TRBJ2-7; TRBD2 matches at 12 bases. The trim removed 5 bases at V and 3 bases at J, leaving 8 bases unmatched. Per the germline V gene, CDR1 is SGHVS and CDR2 is FQNEAQ. The CDR3 sequence is 16 residues long. The CDR3 nucleotides read TGTGCCAGCAGCGGGCAACTAGCGGGAGGAAGCTACGAGCAGTACTTC. It yields the protein CASSGQLAGGSYEQYF.

The rearrangement links TRBV30 to TRBJ2-3; D gene uncertain. Per the germline V gene, CDR1 is GTSNPN and CDR2 is SVGIG (reference sequence). The germline V and J ends were trimmed by 5 bases and 7 bases, with 10 bases remaining between them. CDR3 size: 11 residues. The DNA of the CDR3 is TGTGCCTGGGACGTCCTGAATACGCAGTATTTT. This encodes CAWDVLNTQYF.

The rearrangement joins TRBV5-6 to TRBJ2-1; 7 positions agree with TRBD2. The germline V gene encodes CDR1 SGHDT and CDR2 YYEEEE. This CDR3 comprises 17 residues. J was trimmed by 7 bases and V by 3 bases; bases with no gene match: 16. For the CDR3, the DNA is TGTGCCAGCAGCTATACTCCTAGCGGAAGCCGGGTGAATGAGCAGTTCTTC. This codes for CASSYTPSGSRVNEQFF.

This clonotype was seen a few times. Written as DNA, the CDR3 is TGCGCCAGCAGCTTGGACATTGGGACCCTTAACACCGGGGAGCTGTTTTTT. This sequence encodes CASSLDIGTLNTGELFF. The chain uses TRBV5-1 and TRBJ2-2; D tentatively reads TRBD1 or TRBD2 (5 bases each). Trimming removed 0 bases at V and 2 bases at J, with 14 bases between. This CDR3 has 17 residues. Per germline, CDR1 SGHRS and CDR2 YFSETQ.

This clonotype was detected only a few times. The chain has TRBV2 and TRBJ2-5; unclear D gene. The CDR3 covers 14 residues. From germline, CDR1 is SNHLY and CDR2 FYNNEI. V lost 8 bases to trimming and J lost 2 bases, with 15 bases between them. This chain's CDR3 is CASARAVIQETQYF. The CDR3 region has the DNA TGTGCCAGCGCCCGGGCCGTAATACAAGAGACCCAGTACTTC.

This rearrangement joins TRBV7-9 to TRBJ2-3, with a tentative D call TRBD1 (6 bases). There are 15 residues in the CDR3. Per germline, CDR1 SEHNR and CDR2 FQNEAQ (reference sequence). V was cut by 1 base and J by 4 bases, with 12 bases left in between. CDR3 coding DNA: TGTGCCAGCAGCTTAGACTGGGGGCTCGCAGATACGCAGTATTTT. Translating gives CASSLDWGLADTQYF.

There are many counts of this clonotype. The genes are TRBV6-4 and TRBJ2-1, with 10 bases identical to TRBD1. Germline values: CDR1 MRHNA, CDR2 SNTAGT. V shed 6 bases, J shed 6 bases, and the junction held 23 bases outside the gene matches. The CDR3 consists of 20 residues. Here the CDR3 reads CASRPGPRTDRGLLGNEQFF. The CDR3 DNA is TGTGCCAGCAGACCCGGCCCCCGCACAGACAGGGGGCTCCTGGGCAATGAGCAGTTCTTC.

This clonotype was counted ten times or more. The CDR3 reads CASSPRDNEQFF. The CDR3 DNA follows: TGTGCCAGCAGCCCGCGAGACAATGAGCAGTTCTTC. The gene calls are TRBV7-2 and TRBJ2-1, with D unclear. Germline V lookup: CDR1 SGHTA, CDR2 FQGNSA. The CDR3 has 12 residues. With 5 bases removed from V and 5 bases from J, the gap between germline ends came to 7 bases.

The chain is built from TRBV20-1 and TRBJ2-3, with D perhaps TRBD1 (6 bases). The CDR3 runs 13 residues. Germline CDR1 and CDR2: DFQATT and SNEGSKA (reference sequence). The V end lost 5 bases, the J end lost 2 bases, and 11 bases lay between the germline ends. This CDR3 is CSAPRTATDTQYF. The CDR3 DNA is TGCAGTGCTCCGCGGACAGCCACAGATACGCAGTATTTT.

The DNA for the CDR3 is TGTGCCAGCAGTTATCGGGGGACCCGGGAGCAGTACTTC. This gives the protein CASSYRGTREQYF. This rearrangement joins TRBV6-2 or TRBV6-3 to TRBJ2-7, with D maybe TRBD2 (6 bases). Trimming cost V 3 bases and J 7 bases, with 13 bases left between them. Germline values: CDR1 MNHEY, CDR2 SVGEGT. The CDR3 totals 13 residues.

For this clonotype: With a much larger clone just one base away, this may be a read error. The chain carries TRBV5-1 and TRBJ2-1; no clear D. This CDR3 region has 14 residues. Per the germline V gene, CDR1 is SGHRS and CDR2 is YFSETQ. CDR3 in DNA: TGCGCCAGCATCTTGGCTCGACGATGGGATGAGCAGTTCTTC. It specifies CASILARRWDEQFF. Full variable domain (missing parts from reference TRBV5-1 and TRBJ2-1): KAGVTQTPRYLIKTRGQQVTLSCSPISGHRSVSWYQQTPGQGLQFLFEYFSETQRNKGNFPGRFSGRQFSNSRSEMNVSTLELGDSALYLCASILARRWDEQFFGPGTRLTVL.

This clonotype was detected only a few times. The V and J genes are TRBV14 and TRBJ2-7; D gene unclear. The CDR3 covers 13 residues. V lost 4 bases to trimming and J lost 6 bases, with 13 bases between them. CDR1 is SGHDN, CDR2 FVKESK, per germline. The CDR3 sequence: CASSPGVLIEQYF. CDR3 bases: TGTGCCAGCAGCCCCGGAGTACTGATCGAGCAGTACTTC.

This clonotype has ten or more counts. This chain joins TRBV6-4 and TRBJ2-3; 7 nucleotides align to TRBD2. Germline V gives CDR1 MRHNA, CDR2 SNTAGT. The CDR3 contains 13 residues. Unmatched junction bases numbered 4, after V lost 8 bases and J lost 2 bases. The chain's CDR3 is CASGEGHTDTQYF. For the CDR3, the DNA is TGTGCCAGCGGGGAGGGCCACACAGATACGCAGTATTTT.

This clonotype turned up a few times. The V call is TRBV7-8, the J call TRBJ2-7; the match to TRBD1 covers 7 bases. V shed 4 bases, J shed 3 bases, and the junction held 9 bases outside the gene matches. Germline-derived CDR1 and CDR2 are SGHVS and FQNEAQ. The CDR3 length is 15 residues. The CDR3 region has the DNA TGTGCCAGCAGCTCTACACCGGGACAGATCTACGAGCAGTACTTC. Translating it yields CASSSTPGQIYEQYF.

The table lists this clonotype with a few counts. This chain joins TRBV29-1 and TRBJ2-7, with D possibly TRBD1 on 6 matching bases. The V gene's germline CDR1 is SQVTM and CDR2 ANQGSEA. The CDR3 totals 14 residues. Trimming pared 5 bases from V and 2 bases from J, leaving 16 bases between. The CDR3 reads CSVRKGQIPYEQYF. As DNA, the CDR3 is TGCAGCGTTCGCAAAGGACAGATTCCCTACGAGCAGTACTTC.

In its sample, this clonotype was seen a few times. This chain links TRBV24-1 with TRBJ2-7; D is perhaps TRBD1 (6 bases). From germline, CDR1 is KGHDR and CDR2 SFDVKD. V was shortened by 3 bases and J by 8 bases, with 13 bases between the two germline ends. CDR3 length: 13 residues. The CDR3 here is CATSDDQGFKQYF. CDR3 DNA sequence: TGTGCCACCAGTGATGATCAGGGGTTCAAGCAGTACTTC.